This paragraph reports one T cell receptor beta chain. Its antigen is unidentified. The data were obtained in a study of shared clonotypes between healthy human individuals. For sorted subsets, approximately 0.2 ug DNA per replicate equaled 33,000 or so T cell genomes. Study processing details: Junction-only sequences without quality scores were provided by ImmunoSEQ, so filtering was different. Method: immunoSEQ multiplex PCR; TCRdb's copy keeps in-frame clones and lacks some. V and J calls and clone size are copied from that table; D and trimming were computed from the DNA. The table has approximately 2.4 million clones, approximately 94% seen once. The study, taken as a whole, reports: Relative to clonotypes present in all four donors, those not shared had lower generation probabilities. Larger richness was generally estimated for naive than memory subsets.

Germline CDR1 and CDR2: SGDLS and YYNGEE. Trimming cost V 0 bases and J 4 bases; bases outside gene matches: 9. The length of the CDR3 is 16 residues. Input material: naive CD4+ T cells sorted from blood. Indicated subset: CD45RA+ positively selected. The V gene is TRBV9, the J gene TRBJ2-5; 7 nucleotides match TRBD2. The clonotype originates from a man between 18 and 29 years old in good health. CDR3 protein: CASSVDVGTKGETQYF. CDR3 coding DNA: TGTGCCAGCAGCGTAGATGTCGGGACTAAGGGAGAGACCCAGTACTTC.